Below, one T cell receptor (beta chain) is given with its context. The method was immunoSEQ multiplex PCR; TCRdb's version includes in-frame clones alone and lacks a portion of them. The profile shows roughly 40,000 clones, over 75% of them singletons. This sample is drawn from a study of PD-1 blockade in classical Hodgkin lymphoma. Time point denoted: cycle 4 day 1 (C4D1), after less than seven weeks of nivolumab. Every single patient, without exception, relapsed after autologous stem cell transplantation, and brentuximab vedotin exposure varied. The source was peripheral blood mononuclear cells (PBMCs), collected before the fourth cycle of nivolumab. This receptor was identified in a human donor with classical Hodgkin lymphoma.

CDR3 sequence: CAIGLLAVGPTEAFF. DNA for the CDR3: TGTGCCATCGGGCTACTCGCCGTCGGGCCCACTGAAGCTTTCTTT. V is TRBV10-3 and J is TRBJ1-1; no firm D call. This CDR3 region has 15 residues. Trimming pared 8 bases from V and 4 bases from J, leaving 20 bases between. Germline assignment: CDR1 ENHRY and CDR2 SYGVKD.